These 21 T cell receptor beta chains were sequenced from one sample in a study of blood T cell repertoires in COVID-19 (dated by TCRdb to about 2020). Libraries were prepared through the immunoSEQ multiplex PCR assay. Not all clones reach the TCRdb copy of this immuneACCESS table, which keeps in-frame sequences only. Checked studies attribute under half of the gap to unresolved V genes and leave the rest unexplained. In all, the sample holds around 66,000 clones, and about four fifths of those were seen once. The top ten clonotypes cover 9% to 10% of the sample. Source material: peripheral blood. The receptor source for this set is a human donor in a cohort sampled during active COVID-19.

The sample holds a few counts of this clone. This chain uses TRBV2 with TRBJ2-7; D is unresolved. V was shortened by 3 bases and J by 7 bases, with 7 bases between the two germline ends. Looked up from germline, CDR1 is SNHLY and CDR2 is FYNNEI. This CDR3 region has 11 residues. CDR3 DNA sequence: TGTGCCAGCAGTGAGACTTGGGAGCAGTACTTC. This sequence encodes CASSETWEQYF.

CDR3 amino acids: CASSRGHINYGYTF. The CDR3 nucleotides are TGTGCCAGCAGCAGGGGTCACATCAACTATGGCTACACCTTC. The genes are TRBV6-5 and TRBJ1-2, with D perhaps matching TRBD1 (6 bases). The CDR3 has 14 amino acids. Germline-derived CDR1 and CDR2 are MNHEY and SVGAGI. V shed 6 bases and J shed 2 bases, with 13 bases lying between them.

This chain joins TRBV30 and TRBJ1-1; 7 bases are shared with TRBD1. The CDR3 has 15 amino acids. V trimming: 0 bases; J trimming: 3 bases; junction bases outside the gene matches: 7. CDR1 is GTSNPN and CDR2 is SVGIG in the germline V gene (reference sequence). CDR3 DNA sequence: TGTGCCTGGAGTGTACGCAGGGGGTTAGACACTGAAGCTTTCTTT. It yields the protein CAWSVRRGLDTEAFF.

CDR3 protein: CASSTPGQGVSPLHF. Written as DNA, the CDR3 is TGTGCCAGCAGCACCCCGGGACAGGGGGTTTCACCCCTCCACTTT. The chain has TRBV28 and TRBJ1-6; 11 bases fit TRBD1. V lost 6 bases, J lost 9 bases, and 7 bases stayed unmatched. Germline V CDR1 and CDR2: MDHEN, SYDVKM. This CDR3 has 15 residues.

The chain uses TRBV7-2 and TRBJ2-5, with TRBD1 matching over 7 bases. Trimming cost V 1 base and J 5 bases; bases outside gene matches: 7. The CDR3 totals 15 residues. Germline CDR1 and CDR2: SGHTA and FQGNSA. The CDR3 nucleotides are TGTGCCAGCAGCTTAGTAGGGGGCTGGGGGGAGACCCAGTACTTC. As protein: CASSLVGGWGETQYF.

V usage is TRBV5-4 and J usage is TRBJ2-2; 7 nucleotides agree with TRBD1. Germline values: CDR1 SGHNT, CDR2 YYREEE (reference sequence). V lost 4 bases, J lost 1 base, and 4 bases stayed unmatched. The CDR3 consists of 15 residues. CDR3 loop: CASSTRTGNTGELFF. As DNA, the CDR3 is TGTGCCAGCAGCACACGGACAGGGAACACCGGGGAGCTGTTTTTT.

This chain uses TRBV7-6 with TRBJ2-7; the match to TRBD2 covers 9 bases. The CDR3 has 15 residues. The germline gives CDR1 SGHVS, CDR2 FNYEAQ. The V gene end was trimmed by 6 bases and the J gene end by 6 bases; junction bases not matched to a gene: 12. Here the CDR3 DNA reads TGTGCCAGCAGTCCTGGGCCGGGACTAGCCCGCGAGCAGTACTTC. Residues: CASSPGPGLAREQYF.

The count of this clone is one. CDR3 sequence: CARSLARIRGGRNQPQHF. The CDR3 nucleotides read TGTGCCAGAAGCTTGGCTCGTATTCGGGGGGGACGCAATCAGCCCCAGCATTTT. This rearrangement joins TRBV5-3 to TRBJ1-5; weak D call: TRBD1 (5 bases). TRBV5-3 is flagged as an ORF with uncertain function. The CDR3 is made up of 18 amino acids. V lost 0 bases, J lost 2 bases, and 18 bases lay in between.

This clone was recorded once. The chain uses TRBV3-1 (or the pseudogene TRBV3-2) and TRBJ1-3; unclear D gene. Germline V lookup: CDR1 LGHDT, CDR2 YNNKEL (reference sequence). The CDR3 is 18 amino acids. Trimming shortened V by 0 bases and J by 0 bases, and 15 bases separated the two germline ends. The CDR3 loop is CASSQDLSGIPSGNTIYF. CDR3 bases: TGTGCCAGCAGCCAAGATCTATCCGGGATCCCCTCTGGAAACACCATATATTTT.

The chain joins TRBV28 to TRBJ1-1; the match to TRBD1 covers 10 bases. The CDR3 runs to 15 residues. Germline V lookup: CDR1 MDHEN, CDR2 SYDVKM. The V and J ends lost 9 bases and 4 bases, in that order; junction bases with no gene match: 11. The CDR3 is CASDRGTGESTEAFF. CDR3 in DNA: TGTGCCAGTGACCGAGGGACAGGGGAGAGCACTGAAGCTTTCTTT.

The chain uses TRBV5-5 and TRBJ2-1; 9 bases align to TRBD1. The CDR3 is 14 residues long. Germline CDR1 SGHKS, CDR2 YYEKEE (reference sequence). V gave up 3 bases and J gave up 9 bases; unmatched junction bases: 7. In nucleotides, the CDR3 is TGTGCCAGCAGCTCCGGGACAGGGACAGCTGAGCAGTTCTTC. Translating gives CASSSGTGTAEQFF.

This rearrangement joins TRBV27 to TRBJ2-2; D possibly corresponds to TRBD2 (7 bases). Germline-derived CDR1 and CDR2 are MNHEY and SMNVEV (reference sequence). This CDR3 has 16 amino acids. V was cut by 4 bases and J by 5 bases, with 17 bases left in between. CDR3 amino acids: CASSSWGGARTGELFF. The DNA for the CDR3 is TGTGCCAGCAGTTCGTGGGGGGGCGCCCGAACCGGGGAGCTGTTTTTT.

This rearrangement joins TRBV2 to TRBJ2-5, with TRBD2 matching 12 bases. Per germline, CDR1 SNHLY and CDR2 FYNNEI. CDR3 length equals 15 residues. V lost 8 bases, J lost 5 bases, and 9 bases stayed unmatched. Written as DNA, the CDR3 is TGTGCCAGCCTTGGACTAGCGGGATGGGGGGAGACCCAGTACTTC. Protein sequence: CASLGLAGWGETQYF.

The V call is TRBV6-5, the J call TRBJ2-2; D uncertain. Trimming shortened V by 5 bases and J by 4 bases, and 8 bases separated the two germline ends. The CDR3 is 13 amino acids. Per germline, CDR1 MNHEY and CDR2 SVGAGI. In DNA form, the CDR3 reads TGTGCCAGCAGTCCCTCGGGCACCGGGGAGCTGTTTTTT. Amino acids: CASSPSGTGELFF.

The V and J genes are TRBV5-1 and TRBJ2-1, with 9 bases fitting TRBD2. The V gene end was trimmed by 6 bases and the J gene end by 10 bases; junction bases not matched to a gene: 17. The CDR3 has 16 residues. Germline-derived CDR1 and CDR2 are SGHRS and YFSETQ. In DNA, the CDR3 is TGCGCCAGCACCCCCGGGTCCGGGCGGGAGGGCCGGGAGCAGTTCTTC. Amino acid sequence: CASTPGSGREGREQFF. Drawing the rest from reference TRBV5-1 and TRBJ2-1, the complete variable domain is KAGVTQTPRYLIKTRGQQVTLSCSPISGHRSVSWYQQTPGQGLQFLFEYFSETQRNKGNFPGRFSGRQFSNSRSEMNVSTLELGDSALYLCASTPGSGREGREQFFGPGTRLTVL.

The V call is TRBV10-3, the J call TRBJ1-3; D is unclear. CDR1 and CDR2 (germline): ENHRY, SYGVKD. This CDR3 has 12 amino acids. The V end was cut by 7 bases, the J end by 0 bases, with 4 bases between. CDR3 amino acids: CAIISSGNTIYF. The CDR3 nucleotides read TGTGCCATCATCTCCTCTGGAAACACCATATATTTT.

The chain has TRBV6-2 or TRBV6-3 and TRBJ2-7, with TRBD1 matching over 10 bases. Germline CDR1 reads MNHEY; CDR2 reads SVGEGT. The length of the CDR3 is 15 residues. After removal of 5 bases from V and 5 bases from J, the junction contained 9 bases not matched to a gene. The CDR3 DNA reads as TGTGCCAGCAGTCAAGACAGGGGGCAGTCGGACGAGCAGTACTTC. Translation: CASSQDRGQSDEQYF.

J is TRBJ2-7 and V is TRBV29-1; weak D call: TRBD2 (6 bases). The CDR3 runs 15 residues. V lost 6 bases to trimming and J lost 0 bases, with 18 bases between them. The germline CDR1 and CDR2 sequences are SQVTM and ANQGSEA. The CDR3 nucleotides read TGCAGCGTCGAGGCGGGAAGTGGGAGCTCCTACGAGCAGTACTTC. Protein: CSVEAGSGSSYEQYF.

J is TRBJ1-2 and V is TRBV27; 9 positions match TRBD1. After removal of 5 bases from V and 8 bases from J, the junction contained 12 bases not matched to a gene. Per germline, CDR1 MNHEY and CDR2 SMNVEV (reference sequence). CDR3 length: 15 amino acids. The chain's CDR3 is CASSQTGGSVRGYTF. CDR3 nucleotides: TGTGCCAGCAGTCAAACAGGGGGCAGCGTGAGGGGCTACACCTTC.

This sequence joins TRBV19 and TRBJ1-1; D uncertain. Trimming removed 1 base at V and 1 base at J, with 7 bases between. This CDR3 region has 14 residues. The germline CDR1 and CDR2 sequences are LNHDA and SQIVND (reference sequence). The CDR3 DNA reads TGTGCCAGTAGTATAGGCGGCGGGAACACTGAAGCTTTCTTT. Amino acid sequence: CASSIGGGNTEAFF.

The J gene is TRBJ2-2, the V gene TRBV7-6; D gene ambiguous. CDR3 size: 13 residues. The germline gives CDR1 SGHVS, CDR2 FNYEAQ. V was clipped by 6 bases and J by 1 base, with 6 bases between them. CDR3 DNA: TGTGCCAGCAGGACACTGAACACCGGGGAGCTGTTTTTT. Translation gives CASRTLNTGELFF.